These 8 T cell receptor beta chains were all obtained from the same sample, sequenced in a study of CD8 T cells in Susac syndrome. cDNA came from around 0.5 to 1 ug RNA primed by random hexamers. Via MiXCR, TCRdb re-called the immunoSEQ multiplex PCR reads, giving one row per CDR3 protein. The data contain about 440,000 distinct CDR3 sequences, 85% of them singletons. The sample comprised CD8+ T cells from PBMCs. All receptors derive from a human donor with multiple sclerosis.

The CDR3 DNA follows: TGTGCCAGCAGTTTTATCGGTGCGGGACAGGGGGCGCTTATAGATACGCAGTATTTT. Residues: CASSFIGAGQGALIDTQYF. V gene TRBV27 combines with J gene TRBJ2-3; 12 bases are a match to TRBD1. The V gene end was trimmed by 3 bases and the J gene end by 5 bases; junction bases not matched to a gene: 15. Per the germline V gene, CDR1 is MNHEY and CDR2 is SMNVEV (reference sequence). CDR3 size: 19 residues.

The chain couples TRBV12-3 or TRBV12-4 to TRBJ2-3, with 11 bases fitting TRBD2. V lost 7 bases and J lost 5; bases outside the gene matches: 8. The CDR3 extends over 15 amino acids. CDR3 DNA: TGTGCCAGCACCGTAGCGGGGGGGAATTTAGATACGCAGTATTTT. Its translation is CASTVAGGNLDTQYF.

V gene TRBV29-1 combines with J gene TRBJ2-7; D unresolved. The CDR3 loop spans 11 amino acids. Trimming took 2 bases from V and 3 from J, leaving 5 bases between them. The V gene's germline CDR1 is SQVTM and CDR2 ANQGSEA. CDR3 region: CSVESGYEQYF. CDR3 nucleotides: TGCAGCGTTGAATCTGGCTACGAGCAGTACTTC.

Here the CDR3 DNA reads TGTGCCAGCAGTTTTACGGGATATTCGAACACTGAAGCTTTCTTT. It is translated as CASSFTGYSNTEAFF. This chain links TRBV12-3 or TRBV12-4 with TRBJ1-1; D ambiguous. There are 15 residues in the CDR3. Between the trimmed V and J ends, which lost 3 bases and 1 base, there was a span of 12 bases.

The chain employs TRBV7-6 and TRBJ1-2; 8 bases map to TRBD1. The junction had 9 bases not matched to a gene; V was cut back by 5 bases and J by 4 bases. This CDR3 has 15 residues. Germline assignment: CDR1 SGHVS and CDR2 FNYEAQ. The CDR3 loop is CASSSRDRGLYGYTF. Here the CDR3 DNA reads TGTGCCAGCAGCAGTAGAGACAGGGGCCTCTATGGCTACACCTTC.

The chain recombines TRBV7-9 with TRBJ2-1, with 11 bases that match TRBD2. Germline trimming cut 4 bases from V and 5 bases from J; bases unmatched to any gene: 10. CDR1 SEHNR and CDR2 FQNEAQ come from the germline V gene (reference sequence). The CDR3 contains 17 residues. The CDR3 DNA is TGTGCCAGCAGCTCCCCCGCCCTAGCGGGGGGTAACAATGAGCAGTTCTTC. Amino acids: CASSSPALAGGNNEQFF.

Of note for this clonotype: The junction departs from germline at one end; a sequencing error may be responsible. The gene calls are TRBV28 and TRBJ1-1, with D unclear. CDR1 is MDHEN and CDR2 is SYDVKM in the germline V gene. The CDR3 length is 13 residues. The CDR3 protein is CASSFRMNTEVFF. CDR3 DNA: TGTGCCAGCAGCTTCAGGATGAACACTGAAGTTTTCTTT.

V usage is TRBV27 and J usage is TRBJ2-7; perhaps D is TRBD1 or TRBD2 (5 bases each). In germline, CDR1 is MNHEY, CDR2 SMNVEV (reference sequence). CDR3 length equals 13 residues. Trimming took off 3 bases at V and 4 bases at J, with 10 bases between the two ends. CDR3 region: CASSFGTQYEQYF. CDR3 DNA sequence: TGTGCCAGCAGTTTCGGGACGCAATACGAGCAGTACTTC.